The table lists the clone carrying this TCR beta chain with a count of one. Primed by a sample-barcoded 5' primer and a J-beta primer mix, a second PCR proceeded for about 6 to 12 cycles. A template-switch adaptor containing 12 random nucleotides labeled each cDNA molecule. Each of the samples gave a minimum of 3 million paired-end reads that contained CDR3. MiXCR was run by TCRdb on the 5' RACE reads, yielding one entry per CDR3 protein. There are about 1.6 million distinct CDR3 sequences in the sample; approximately 32% occur only once, and around 11% lies in the top ten. The data belong to a study of blood T cells in healthy people across ages. Between the trimmed V and J ends, which lost 0 bases and 11 bases, there was a span of 14 bases. The CDR3 is 13 amino acids. Germline CDR1 and CDR2: SGHRS and YFSETQ. Donors gave around 10 milliliters of peripheral blood apiece. A minimum of 6 million PBMCs was isolated per sample.

The clonotype was recovered from a woman under 40 in good health. The chain couples TRBV5-1 to TRBJ1-1; a weak D match, TRBD1 (6 bases). Sequencing input: blood. As DNA, the CDR3 is TGCGCCAGCAGCTTGGTACGGGGGGCGCATGCTTTCTTT. It encodes CASSLVRGAHAFF.